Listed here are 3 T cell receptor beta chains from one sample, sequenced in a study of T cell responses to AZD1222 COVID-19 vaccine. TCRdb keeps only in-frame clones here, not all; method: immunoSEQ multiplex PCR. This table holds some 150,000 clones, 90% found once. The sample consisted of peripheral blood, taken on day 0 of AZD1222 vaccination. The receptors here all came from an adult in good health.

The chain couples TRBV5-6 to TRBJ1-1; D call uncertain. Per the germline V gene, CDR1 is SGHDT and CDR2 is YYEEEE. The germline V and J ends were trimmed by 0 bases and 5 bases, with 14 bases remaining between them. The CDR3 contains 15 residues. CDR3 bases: TGTGCCAGCAGCTTGGCATTAGGGCAGGCAACTGAAGCTTTCTTT. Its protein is CASSLALGQATEAFF.

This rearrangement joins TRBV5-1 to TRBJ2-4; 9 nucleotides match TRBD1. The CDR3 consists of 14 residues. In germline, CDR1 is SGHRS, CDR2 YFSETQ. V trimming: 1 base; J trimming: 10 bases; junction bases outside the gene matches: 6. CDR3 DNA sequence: TGCGCCAGCAGCTTGAGACAGGGGGAAGGGATTCAGTACTTC. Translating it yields CASSLRQGEGIQYF. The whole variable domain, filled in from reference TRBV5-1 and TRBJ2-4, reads KAGVTQTPRYLIKTRGQQVTLSCSPISGHRSVSWYQQTPGQGLQFLFEYFSETQRNKGNFPGRFSGRQFSNSRSEMNVSTLELGDSALYLCASSLRQGEGIQYFGAGTRLSVL.

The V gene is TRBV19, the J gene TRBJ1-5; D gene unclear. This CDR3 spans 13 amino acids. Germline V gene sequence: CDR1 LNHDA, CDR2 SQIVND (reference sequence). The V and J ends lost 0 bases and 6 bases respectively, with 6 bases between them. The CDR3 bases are TGTGCCAGTAGTATAGATCCGAGTCAGCCCCAGCATTTT. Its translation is CASSIDPSQPQHF.